This TCR beta chain was retrieved from a study of Graves' ophthalmopathy and Graves' hyperthyroidism. Study-level findings and limits: With about 71% sensitivity and 72% to 85% specificity, the model predicted ophthalmopathy progression. Classification of ophthalmopathy versus stable hyperthyroidism by a 13-signature model yielded around 90% sensitivity and about 83% specificity.

From RNA, the CDR3 regions of TCR beta chains were amplified and sequenced. The first-round RT-PCR employed HTBI primers together with the Qiagen OneStep RT-PCR kit. A multiplex PCR was then performed as the second round. TCRdb ran MiXCR on the multiplex PCR reads and lists one entry per CDR3 protein. The sample includes 900,000 to 1,200,000 distinct CDR3 sequences, 35% to 45% seen only once; the top ten take around 10%. Patients with other autoimmune diseases, uncontrolled infections, pregnancy or lactation were excluded. The CDR3 runs to 12 residues. Germline V gene data show CDR1 as ENHRY and CDR2 as SYGVKD. Trimming cost V 5 bases and J 5 bases, with 10 bases left between them. To note about this clonotype: Its antigen is unidentified.

This TCR derives from an adult man with Graves' hyperthyroidism. Sequenced sample: peripheral blood or thyroid tissue (not recorded which). V is TRBV10-3 and J is TRBJ2-7, with D perhaps TRBD2 (5 bases). Written as DNA, the CDR3 is TGTGCCATCAGTTATACTAGAAACGAGCAGTACTTC. This sequence encodes CAISYTRNEQYF.